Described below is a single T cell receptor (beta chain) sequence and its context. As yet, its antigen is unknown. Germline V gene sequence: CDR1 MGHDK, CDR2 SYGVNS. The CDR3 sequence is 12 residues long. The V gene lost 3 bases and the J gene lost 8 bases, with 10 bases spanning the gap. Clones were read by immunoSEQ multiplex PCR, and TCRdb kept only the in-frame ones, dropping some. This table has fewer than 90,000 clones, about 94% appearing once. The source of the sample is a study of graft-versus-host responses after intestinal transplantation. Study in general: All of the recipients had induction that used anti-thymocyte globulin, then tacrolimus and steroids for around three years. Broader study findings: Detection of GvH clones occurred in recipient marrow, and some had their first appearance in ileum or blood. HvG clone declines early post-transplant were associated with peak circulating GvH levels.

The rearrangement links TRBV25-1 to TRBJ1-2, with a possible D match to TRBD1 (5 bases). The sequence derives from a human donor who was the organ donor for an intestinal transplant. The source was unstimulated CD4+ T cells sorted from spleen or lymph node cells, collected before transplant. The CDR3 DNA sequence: TGTGCCAGCAGTGACAGGGTCGGCGGCTACACCTTC. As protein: CASSDRVGGYTF.